The sequence of this T cell receptor (beta chain) was determined in a study of cytomegalovirus exposure and HLA in healthy donors. V dropped 3 bases and J dropped 3; count of bases not matched to a gene: 0. The CDR3 sequence is 13 residues long. Germline V gene data show CDR1 as SQVTM and CDR2 as ANQGSEA. Only a few counts were recorded for this clone. Antigen: not known. Generated by immunoSEQ multiplex PCR, the TCRdb table keeps only in-frame clones and is missing some. The sample carries about 110,000 clones, around 90% recorded once. Study-level findings and limits: Subsequent analysis found a tendency for first-cohort TCR clusters to co-occur within the 120 validation repertoires. There were 150 to 200 TCR beta chains listed as cytomegalovirus-associated.

The donors were members of the roughly 120-subject validation cohort (separate from the approximately 670-subject first cohort). Sequencing was done on a sample of PBMCs. V and J are TRBV29-1 and TRBJ2-5, with 11 bases fitting TRBD2. The receptor comes from a woman younger than 35 in good health and CMV-seropositive. CDR3 in DNA: TGCAGCGTTGAGGGACTAGCGGAAGAGACCCAGTACTTC. Its translation is CSVEGLAEETQYF. Based on the CDR3 plus reference TRBV29-1 and TRBJ2-5, the full variable domain is SAVISQKPSRDICQRGTSLTIQCQVDSQVTMMFWYRQQPGQSLTLIATANQGSEATYESGFVIDKFPISRPNLTFSTLTVSNMSPEDSSIYLCSVEGLAEETQYFGPGTRLLVL.